This entry lists 10 T cell receptor beta chains sequenced from one sample in a study of T cell responses to AZD1222 COVID-19 vaccine. The method was immunoSEQ multiplex PCR; TCRdb's version includes in-frame clones alone and lacks a portion of them. The sample has 75,000 to 90,000 clones, around 73% seen once. The starting material was peripheral blood, obtained on day 0 of AZD1222 vaccination. The receptor set was obtained from an adult in good health.

CDR3 DNA: TGCGCCAGCAGCTCTGGGACACCGGGGAATGAAAAACTGTTTTTT. Translated: CASSSGTPGNEKLFF. The chain uses TRBV5-1 and TRBJ1-4; maybe TRBD1 (6 bases). Trimming cost V 3 bases and J 5 bases, with 14 bases left between them. CDR3 length: 15 residues. In germline, CDR1 is SGHRS, CDR2 YFSETQ.

The chain is built from TRBV27 and TRBJ2-1; 8 bases are shared with TRBD1. The germline CDR1 and CDR2 sequences are MNHEY and SMNVEV (reference sequence). The V and J ends lost 3 bases and 9 bases, in that order; junction bases with no gene match: 10. This CDR3 has 15 residues. The CDR3 sequence is CASSFRQGFLGEQFF. Here the CDR3 DNA reads TGTGCCAGCAGTTTCCGACAGGGGTTTTTGGGTGAGCAGTTCTTC.

The chain recombines TRBV5-1 with TRBJ2-7; 9 nucleotides line up with TRBD2. This CDR3 has 14 amino acids. Trimming cost V 2 bases and J 3 bases; bases outside gene matches: 3. CDR1 SGHRS and CDR2 YFSETQ come from the germline V gene. The CDR3 bases are TGCGCCAGCAGCTTCGGGACTAGCCTCTACGAGCAGTACTTC. This codes for CASSFGTSLYEQYF.

This rearrangement joins TRBV7-6 to TRBJ1-6; D is perhaps TRBD1 (6 bases). The CDR3 spans 13 residues. CDR1 is SGHVS and CDR2 is FNYEAQ in the germline V gene. V was clipped by 5 bases and J by 8 bases, with 10 bases between them. DNA of the CDR3: TGTGCCAGCAGCCCCAGGACAGATTCACCCCTCCACTTT. Its translation: CASSPRTDSPLHF. The variable domain in full, with the rest retrieved from reference TRBV7-6 and TRBJ1-6, is GAGVSQSPRYKVTKRGQDVALRCDPISGHVSLYWYRQALGQGPEFLTYFNYEAQQDKSGLPNDRFSAERPEGSISTLTIQRTEQRDSAMYRCASSPRTDSPLHFGNGTRLTVT.

The chain couples TRBV9 to TRBJ1-6, with TRBD1 matching over 9 bases. The CDR3 is 14 residues long. V gave up 3 bases and J gave up 10 bases; unmatched junction bases: 5. CDR1 and CDR2 (germline): SGDLS, YYNGEE. As DNA, the CDR3 is TGTGCCAGCAGCGCCCGGGACAGGGTCTCACCCCTCCACTTT. This sequence encodes CASSARDRVSPLHF.

The rearrangement links TRBV7-2 to TRBJ2-7; D may correspond to TRBD1 or TRBD2 (6 bases each). Trimming pared 5 bases from V and 2 bases from J, leaving 13 bases between. The CDR3 is 14 amino acids. CDR1 is SGHTA, CDR2 FQGNSA, per germline. CDR3 protein: CASSRQRGAYEQYF. CDR3 DNA sequence: TGTGCCAGCAGCCGTCAAAGGGGGGCCTACGAGCAGTACTTC. The full variable domain, completed using reference TRBV7-2 and TRBJ2-7, is GAGVSQSPSNKVTEKGKDVELRCDPISGHTALYWYRQSLGQGLEFLIYFQGNSAPDKSGLPSDRFSAERTGGSVSTLTIQRTQQEDSAVYLCASSRQRGAYEQYFGPGTRLTVT.

Ten or more counts support this clone. Other DNA sequences of this sample code for an identical CDR3. The chain carries TRBV10-2 and TRBJ2-7; possible D gene TRBD1, 5 bases. V dropped 6 bases and J dropped 3 bases, with 12 bases sitting between them. This CDR3 has 13 amino acids. CDR1 and CDR2 from the germline V gene are WSHSY and SAAADI. CDR3 region: CASRGRANYEQYF. The CDR3 DNA follows: TGCGCCAGCAGGGGCAGGGCTAACTACGAGCAGTACTTC.

The CDR3 DNA reads as TGTGCCAGCAGCCGAACCCCAGGGGCTGAAGCTTTCTTT. The encoded protein is CASSRTPGAEAFF. J is TRBJ1-1 and V is TRBV3-1 (or the pseudogene TRBV3-2), with D tentatively TRBD1 (6 bases). This CDR3 region has 13 residues. V was trimmed by 4 bases and J by 6 bases, leaving 12 bases between them. The V gene's germline CDR1 is LGHDT and CDR2 YNNKEL (reference sequence).

The chain links TRBV2 to TRBJ2-1, with D uncertain. The CDR3 has 13 residues. Looked up from germline, CDR1 is SNHLY and CDR2 is FYNNEI. Trimming took off 5 bases at V and 10 bases at J, with 15 bases between the two ends. The CDR3 nucleotides read TGTGCCAGCAGTTTATTTCCTCAAACCGAGCAGTTCTTC. Its translation is CASSLFPQTEQFF.

CDR3 in amino acids: CSVDKQTNTEAFF. CDR3 DNA: TGCAGCGTTGACAAACAGACCAACACTGAAGCTTTCTTT. V is TRBV29-1 and J is TRBJ1-1; no clear D. This CDR3 has 13 residues. V dropped 3 bases and J dropped 2 bases, with 10 bases sitting between them. CDR1 and CDR2 (germline): SQVTM, ANQGSEA.